This T cell receptor (beta chain) was observed in a study of blood T cell repertoires in COVID-19. Across the study: Samples of COVID-19 (acute and convalescent) were obtained from the United States, Italy and Spain. The cDNA or gDNA used as material had been derived from T cells, B-cell-depleted T cells, or PBMCs.

CDR1 KGHDR and CDR2 SFDVKD come from the germline V gene. V lost 4 bases and J 4 bases, leaving 9 bases between the germline ends. The length of the CDR3 is 13 residues. The method was immunoSEQ multiplex PCR; TCRdb's version includes in-frame clones alone and lacks a portion of them. The data show approximately 250,000 clones, approximately 86% seen once. The receptor comes from a young man with active or convalescent COVID-19. Specimen: peripheral blood. This chain uses TRBV24-1 with TRBJ2-5; no definite D call. The CDR3 protein is CATSESHGETQYF. The CDR3 DNA reads TGTGCCACCAGTGAGTCCCACGGAGAGACCCAGTACTTC.